Sequencing of this T cell receptor beta chain was carried out in a study of a mutant IDH1 vaccine in newly diagnosed glioma. Study in general: Patients arrived already treated with radiotherapy, temozolomide, or both, most having had both.

This CDR3 region has 15 residues. Germline V lookup: CDR1 PRHDT, CDR2 FYEKMQ (reference sequence). Losses at the gene ends were 3 bases for V and 4 bases for J; bases not matched to a gene: 9. Measured with immunoSEQ multiplex PCR; TCRdb has only the in-frame clones, and not every one. The sample lists about 88,000 clones; roughly 80% were seen once. As to time point: baseline, week 1 (first vaccination visit). Treatment: pre-vaccination baseline after standard-of-care therapy. This specimen was PBMCs, taken from a glioma patient treated with radiotherapy, temozolomide or both. The clonotype was recovered from a man between 40 and 49 years old with glioma. Some clones in this sample may be carry-over from other donors' samples. V and J are TRBV13 and TRBJ2-7; 7 positions agree with TRBD1. CDR3 sequence reads: CASSFSEGGSYEQYF. In nucleotides, the CDR3 is TGTGCCAGCAGCTTCTCTGAAGGGGGCTCTTACGAGCAGTACTTC. Full variable domain (rest looked up from reference TRBV13 and TRBJ2-7): AAGVIQSPRHLIKEKRETATLKCYPIPRHDTVYWYQQGPGQDPQFLISFYEKMQSDKGSIPDRFSAQQFSDYHSELNMSSLELGDSALYFCASSFSEGGSYEQYFGPGTRLTVT.